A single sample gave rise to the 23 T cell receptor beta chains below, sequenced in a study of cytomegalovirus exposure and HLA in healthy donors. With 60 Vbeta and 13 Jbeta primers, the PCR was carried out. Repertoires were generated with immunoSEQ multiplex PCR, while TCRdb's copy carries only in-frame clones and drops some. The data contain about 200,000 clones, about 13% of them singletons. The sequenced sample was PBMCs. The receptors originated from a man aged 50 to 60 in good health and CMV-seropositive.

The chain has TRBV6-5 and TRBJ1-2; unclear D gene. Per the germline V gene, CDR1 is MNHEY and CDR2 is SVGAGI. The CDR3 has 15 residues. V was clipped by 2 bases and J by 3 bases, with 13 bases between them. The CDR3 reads CASSYRTLRDYGYTF. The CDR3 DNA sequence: TGTGCCAGCAGTTACAGGACTTTAAGGGACTATGGCTACACCTTC.

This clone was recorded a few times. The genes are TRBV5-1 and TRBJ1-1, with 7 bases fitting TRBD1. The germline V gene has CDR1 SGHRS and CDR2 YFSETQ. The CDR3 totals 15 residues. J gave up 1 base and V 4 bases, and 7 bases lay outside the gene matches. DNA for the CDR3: TGCGCCAGCAGCGCGGCGCGACAGGGGAACACTGAAGCTTTCTTT. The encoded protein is CASSAARQGNTEAFF.

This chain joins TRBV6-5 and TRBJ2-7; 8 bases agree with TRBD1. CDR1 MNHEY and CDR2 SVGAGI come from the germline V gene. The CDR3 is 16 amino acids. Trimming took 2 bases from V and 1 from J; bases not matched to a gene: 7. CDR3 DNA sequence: TGTGCCAGCAGTTACGGACCGACAGGGGCTTCCTACGAGCAGTACTTC. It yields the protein CASSYGPTGASYEQYF.

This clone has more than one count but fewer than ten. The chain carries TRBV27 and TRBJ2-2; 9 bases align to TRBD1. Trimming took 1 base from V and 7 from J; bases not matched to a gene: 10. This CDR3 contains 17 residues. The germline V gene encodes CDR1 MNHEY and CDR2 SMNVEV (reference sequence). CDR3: CASSLWRTGVILGELFF. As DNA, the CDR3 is TGTGCCAGCAGTTTATGGAGGACAGGGGTTATCCTCGGGGAGCTGTTTTTT.

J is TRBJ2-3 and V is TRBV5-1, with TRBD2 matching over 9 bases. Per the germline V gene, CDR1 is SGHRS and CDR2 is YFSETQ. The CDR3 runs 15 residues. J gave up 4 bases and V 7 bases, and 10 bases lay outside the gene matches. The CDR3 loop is CASRSSSGGPDTQYF. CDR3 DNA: TGCGCCAGCCGTTCTTCGAGCGGGGGGCCAGATACGCAGTATTTT.

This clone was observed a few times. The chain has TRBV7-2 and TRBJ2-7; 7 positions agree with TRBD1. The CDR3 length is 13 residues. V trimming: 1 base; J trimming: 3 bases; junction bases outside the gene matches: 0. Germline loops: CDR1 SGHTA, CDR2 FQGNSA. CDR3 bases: TGTGCCAGCAGCTTAGGGGACAGCTACGAGCAGTACGTC. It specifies CASSLGDSYEQYV.

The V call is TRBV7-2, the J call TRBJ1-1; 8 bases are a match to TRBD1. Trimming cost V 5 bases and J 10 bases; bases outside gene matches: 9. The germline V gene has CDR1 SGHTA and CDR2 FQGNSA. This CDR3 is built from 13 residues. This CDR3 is CASSRGITGGAFF. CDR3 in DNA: TGTGCCAGCAGCCGGGGAATTACAGGGGGAGCTTTCTTT.

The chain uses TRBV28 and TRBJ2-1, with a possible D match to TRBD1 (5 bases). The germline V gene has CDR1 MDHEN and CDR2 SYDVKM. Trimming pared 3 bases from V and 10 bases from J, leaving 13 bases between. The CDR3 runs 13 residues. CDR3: CASSFYTPGEQFF. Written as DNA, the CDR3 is TGTGCCAGCAGTTTTTATACCCCAGGGGAGCAGTTCTTC.

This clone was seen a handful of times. CDR3 loop: CASRGGSNYGYTF. The DNA of the CDR3 is TGTGCCAGCAGAGGGGGCTCGAACTATGGCTACACCTTC. The gene calls are TRBV6-5 and TRBJ1-2; 7 bases map to TRBD1. After removal of 6 bases from V and 2 bases from J, the junction contained 3 bases not matched to a gene. The CDR3 loop spans 13 amino acids. Germline loops: CDR1 MNHEY, CDR2 SVGAGI.

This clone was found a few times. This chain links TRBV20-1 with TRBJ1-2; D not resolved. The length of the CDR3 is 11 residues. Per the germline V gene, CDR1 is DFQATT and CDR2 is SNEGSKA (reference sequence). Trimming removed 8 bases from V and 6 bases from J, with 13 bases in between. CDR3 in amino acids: CSSNRGNGYTF. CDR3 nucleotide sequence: TGCAGTTCGAACAGAGGGAATGGCTACACCTTC.

The CDR3 spells CAIKGQVNQPQHF. CDR3 DNA sequence: TGTGCCATCAAAGGACAGGTCAATCAGCCCCAGCATTTT. This chain uses TRBV10-3 with TRBJ1-5; 7 bases agree with TRBD1. There are 13 residues in the CDR3. CDR1 is ENHRY, CDR2 SYGVKD, per germline. The V gene end was trimmed by 7 bases and the J gene end by 3 bases; junction bases not matched to a gene: 3.

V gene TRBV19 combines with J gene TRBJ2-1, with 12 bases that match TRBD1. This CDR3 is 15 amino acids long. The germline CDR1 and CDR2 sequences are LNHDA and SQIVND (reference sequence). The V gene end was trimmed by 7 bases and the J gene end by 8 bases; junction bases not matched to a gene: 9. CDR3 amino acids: CASISPGTGGYEQFF. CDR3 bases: TGTGCCAGTATTTCTCCCGGGACAGGGGGCTATGAGCAGTTCTTC.

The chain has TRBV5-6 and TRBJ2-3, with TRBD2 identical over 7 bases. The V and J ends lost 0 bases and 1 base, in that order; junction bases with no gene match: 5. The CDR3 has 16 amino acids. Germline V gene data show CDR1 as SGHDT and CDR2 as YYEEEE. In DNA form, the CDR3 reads TGTGCCAGCAGCTTGGTACGGGGGGACCGCACAGATACGCAGTATTTT. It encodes CASSLVRGDRTDTQYF.

The CDR3 is CASSQEPGWTDTQYF. The CDR3 DNA reads TGCGCCAGCAGCCAAGAGCCGGGTTGGACAGATACGCAGTATTTT. The chain carries TRBV4-3 and TRBJ2-3, with D uncertain. Trimming removed 0 bases from V and 3 bases from J, with 10 bases in between. CDR1 LGHNA and CDR2 YSLEER come from the germline V gene. The CDR3 is 15 amino acids.

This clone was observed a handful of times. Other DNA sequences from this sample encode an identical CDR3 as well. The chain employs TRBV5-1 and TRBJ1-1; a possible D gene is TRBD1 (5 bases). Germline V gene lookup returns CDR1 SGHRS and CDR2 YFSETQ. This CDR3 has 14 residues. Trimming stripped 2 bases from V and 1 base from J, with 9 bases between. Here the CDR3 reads CASSFSQGNTEAFF. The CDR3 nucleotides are TGCGCCAGCAGCTTTAGCCAGGGGAACACTGAAGCTTTCTTT.

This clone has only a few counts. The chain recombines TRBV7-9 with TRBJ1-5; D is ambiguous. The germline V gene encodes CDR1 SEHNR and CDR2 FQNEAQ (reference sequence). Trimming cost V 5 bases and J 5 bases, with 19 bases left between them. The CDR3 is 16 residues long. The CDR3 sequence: CASSPTDGRVDQPQHF. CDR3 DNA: TGTGCCAGCAGCCCGACGGACGGGAGGGTGGATCAGCCCCAGCATTTT. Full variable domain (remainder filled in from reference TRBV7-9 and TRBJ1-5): DTGVSQNPRHKITKRGQNVTFRCDPISEHNRLYWYRQTLGQGPEFLTYFQNEAQLEKSRLLSDRFSAERPKGSFSTLEIQRTEQGDSAMYLCASSPTDGRVDQPQHFGDGTRLSIL.

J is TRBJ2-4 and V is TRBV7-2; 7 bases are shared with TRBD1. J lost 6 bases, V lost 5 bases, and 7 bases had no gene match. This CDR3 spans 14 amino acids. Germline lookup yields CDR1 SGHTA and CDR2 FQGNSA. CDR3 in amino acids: CASSPRQGANIQYF. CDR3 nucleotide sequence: TGTGCCAGCAGCCCGCGACAGGGTGCAAACATTCAGTACTTC. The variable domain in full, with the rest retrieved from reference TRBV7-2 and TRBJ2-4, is GAGVSQSPSNKVTEKGKDVELRCDPISGHTALYWYRQSLGQGLEFLIYFQGNSAPDKSGLPSDRFSAERTGGSVSTLTIQRTQQEDSAVYLCASSPRQGANIQYFGAGTRLSVL.

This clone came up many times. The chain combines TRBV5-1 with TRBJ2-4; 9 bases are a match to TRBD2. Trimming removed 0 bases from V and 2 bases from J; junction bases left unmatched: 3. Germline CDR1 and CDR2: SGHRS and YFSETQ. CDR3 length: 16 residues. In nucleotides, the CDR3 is TGCGCCAGCAGCTTGGGAAGCGGGGGGACCAAAAACATTCAGTACTTC. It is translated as CASSLGSGGTKNIQYF.

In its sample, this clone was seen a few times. CDR3 DNA sequence: TGTGCCAGCAGCGTCCAGGGGTCCATCTATAATTCACCCCTCCACTTT. This encodes CASSVQGSIYNSPLHF. This rearrangement joins TRBV9 to TRBJ1-6, with D maybe TRBD1 (6 bases). This CDR3 is 16 amino acids long. V lost 2 bases and J lost 3, with 12 bases in between. CDR1 is SGDLS and CDR2 is YYNGEE in the germline V gene.

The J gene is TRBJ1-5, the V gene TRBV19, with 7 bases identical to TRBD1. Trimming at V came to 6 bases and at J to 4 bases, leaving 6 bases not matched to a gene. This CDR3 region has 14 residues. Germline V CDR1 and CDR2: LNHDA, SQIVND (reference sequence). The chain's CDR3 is CASSTTGENQPQHF. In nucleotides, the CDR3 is TGTGCCAGTAGCACCACAGGGGAAAATCAGCCCCAGCATTTT.

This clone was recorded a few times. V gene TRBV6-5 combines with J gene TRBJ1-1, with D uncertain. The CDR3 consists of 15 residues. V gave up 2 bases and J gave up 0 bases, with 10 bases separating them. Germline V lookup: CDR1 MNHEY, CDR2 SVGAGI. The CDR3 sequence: CASSYSDGLNTEAFF. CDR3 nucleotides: TGTGCCAGCAGTTACAGCGACGGCTTGAACACTGAAGCTTTCTTT.

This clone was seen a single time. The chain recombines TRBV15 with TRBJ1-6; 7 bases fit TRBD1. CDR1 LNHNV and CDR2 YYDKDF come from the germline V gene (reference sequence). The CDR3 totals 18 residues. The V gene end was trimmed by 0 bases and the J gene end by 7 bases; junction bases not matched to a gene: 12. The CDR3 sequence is CATSRDPPARGRNSPLHF. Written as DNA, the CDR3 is TGTGCCACCAGCAGAGATCCACCCGCGAGGGGGCGGAATTCACCCCTCCACTTT.

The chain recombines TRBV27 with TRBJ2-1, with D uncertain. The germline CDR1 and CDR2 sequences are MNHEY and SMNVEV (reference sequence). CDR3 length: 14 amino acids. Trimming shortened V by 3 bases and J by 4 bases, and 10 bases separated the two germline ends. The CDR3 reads CASSLVHSYNEQFF. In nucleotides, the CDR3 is TGTGCCAGCAGTTTGGTACATTCTTACAATGAGCAGTTCTTC.